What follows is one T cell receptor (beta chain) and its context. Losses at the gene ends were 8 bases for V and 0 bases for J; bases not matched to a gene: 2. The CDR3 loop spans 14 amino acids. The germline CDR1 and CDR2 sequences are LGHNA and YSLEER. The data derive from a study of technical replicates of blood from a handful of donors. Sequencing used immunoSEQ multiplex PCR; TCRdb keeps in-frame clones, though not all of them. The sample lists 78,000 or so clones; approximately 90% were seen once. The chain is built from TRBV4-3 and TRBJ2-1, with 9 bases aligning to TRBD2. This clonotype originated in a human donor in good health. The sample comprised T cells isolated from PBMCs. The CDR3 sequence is CASGLATSYNEQFF. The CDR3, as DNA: TGCGCCAGCGGACTAGCGACCTCCTACAATGAGCAGTTCTTC.